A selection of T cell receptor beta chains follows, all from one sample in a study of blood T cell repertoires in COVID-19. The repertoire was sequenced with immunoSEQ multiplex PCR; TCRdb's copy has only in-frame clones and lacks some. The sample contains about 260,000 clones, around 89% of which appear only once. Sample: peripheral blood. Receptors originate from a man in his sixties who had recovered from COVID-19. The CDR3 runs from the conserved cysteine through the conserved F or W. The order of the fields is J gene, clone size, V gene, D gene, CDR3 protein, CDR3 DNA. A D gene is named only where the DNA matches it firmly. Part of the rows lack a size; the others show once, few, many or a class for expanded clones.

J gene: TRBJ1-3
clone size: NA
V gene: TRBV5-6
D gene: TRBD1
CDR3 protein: CASSLLGTGSPRSGNTIYF
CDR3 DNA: TGTGCCAGCAGCTTGTTGGGGACAGGAAGCCCTCGCTCTGGAAACACCATATATTTT

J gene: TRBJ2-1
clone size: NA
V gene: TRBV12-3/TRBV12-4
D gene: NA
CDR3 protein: CAVLYGTTNEQFF
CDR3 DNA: TGTGCCGTTTTATACGGGACAACGAATGAGCAGTTCTTC

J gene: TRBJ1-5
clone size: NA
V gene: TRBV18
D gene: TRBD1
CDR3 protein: CASSPETGGNQPQHF
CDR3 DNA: TGTGCCAGCTCACCAGAGACAGGGGGCAATCAGCCCCAGCATTTT

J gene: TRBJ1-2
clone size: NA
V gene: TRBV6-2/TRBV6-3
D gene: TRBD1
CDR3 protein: CASSYSRDSRSYGYTF
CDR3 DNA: TGTGCCAGCAGTTACTCCCGGGACAGCCGGAGCTATGGCTACACCTTC

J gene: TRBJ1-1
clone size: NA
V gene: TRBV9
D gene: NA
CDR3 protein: CASSPHNIDMNEAFF
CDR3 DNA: TGTGCCAGCAGCCCCCATAATATAGACATGAATGAAGCTTTCTTT

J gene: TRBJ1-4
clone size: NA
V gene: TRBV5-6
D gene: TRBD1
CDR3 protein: CASSPQGRNEKLFF
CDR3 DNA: TGTGCCAGCAGCCCACAGGGGCGTAATGAAAAACTGTTTTTT

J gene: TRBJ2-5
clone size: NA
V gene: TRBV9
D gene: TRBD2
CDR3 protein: CASSPRTSGGRGETQYF
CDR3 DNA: TGTGCCAGCAGCCCCCGGACTAGCGGGGGACGAGGAGAGACCCAGTACTTC

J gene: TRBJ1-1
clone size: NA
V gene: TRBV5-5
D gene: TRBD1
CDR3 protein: CASSLQGALGAFF
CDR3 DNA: TGTGCCAGCAGCCTACAGGGGGCCCTTGGTGCTTTCTTT

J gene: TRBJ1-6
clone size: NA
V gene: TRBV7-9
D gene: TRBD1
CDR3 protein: CASSLLGQGAGSPLHF
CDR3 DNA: TGTGCCAGCAGCTTATTAGGACAGGGGGCAGGTTCACCCCTCCACTTT

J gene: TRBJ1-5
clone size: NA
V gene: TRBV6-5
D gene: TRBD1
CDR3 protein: CASSYGQGTEQPQHF
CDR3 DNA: TGTGCCAGCAGTTACGGACAGGGGACAGAACAGCCCCAGCATTTT

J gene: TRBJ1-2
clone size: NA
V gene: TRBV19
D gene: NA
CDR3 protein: CASTSDRSHNYGYTF
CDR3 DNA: TGTGCCAGTACGTCCGACAGGAGCCATAACTATGGCTACACCTTC

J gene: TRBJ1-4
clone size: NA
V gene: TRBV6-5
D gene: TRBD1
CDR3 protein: CASSHRGWPNEKLFF
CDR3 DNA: TGTGCCAGCAGCCACAGGGGCTGGCCTAATGAAAAACTGTTTTTT

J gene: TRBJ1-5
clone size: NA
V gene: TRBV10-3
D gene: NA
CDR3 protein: CAISVGQSNNQPQHF
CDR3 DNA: TGTGCCATCAGTGTGGGGCAGAGTAACAATCAGCCCCAGCATTTT

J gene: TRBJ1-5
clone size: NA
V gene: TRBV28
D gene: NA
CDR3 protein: CASSLSRGSNQPQHF
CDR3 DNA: TGTGCCAGCAGTTTATCCAGGGGAAGCAATCAGCCCCAGCATTTT

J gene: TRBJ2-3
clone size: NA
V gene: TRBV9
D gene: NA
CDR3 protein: CASSVGGSTDTQYF
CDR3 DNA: TGTGCCAGCAGCGTTGGCGGGAGCACAGATACGCAGTATTTT

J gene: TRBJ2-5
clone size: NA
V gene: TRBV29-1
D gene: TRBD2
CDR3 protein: CSLRGGFGTGDETQYF
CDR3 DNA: TGCAGCCTCCGCGGGGGATTTGGGACGGGGGACGAGACCCAGTACTTC

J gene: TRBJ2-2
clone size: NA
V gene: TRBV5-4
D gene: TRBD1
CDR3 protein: CASSLAGQGNTGELFF
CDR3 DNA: TGTGCCAGCAGCTTGGCGGGACAGGGTAACACCGGGGAGCTGTTTTTT

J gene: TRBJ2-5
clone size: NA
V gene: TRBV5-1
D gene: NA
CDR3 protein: CASSPQTGVGGKTQYF
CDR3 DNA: TGCGCCAGCAGCCCGCAAACGGGGGTAGGCGGGAAGACCCAGTACTTC

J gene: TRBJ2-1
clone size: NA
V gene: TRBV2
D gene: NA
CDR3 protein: CASSPRGLADNEQFF
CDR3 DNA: TGTGCCAGCAGCCCCAGGGGGCTAGCGGACAATGAGCAGTTCTTC

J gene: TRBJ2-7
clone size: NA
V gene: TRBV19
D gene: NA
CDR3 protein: CASSPRTVYEQYF
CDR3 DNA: TGTGCCAGTAGTCCCCGGACAGTCTACGAGCAGTACTTC

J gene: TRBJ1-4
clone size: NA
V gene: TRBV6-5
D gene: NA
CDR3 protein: CASSFRGATNEKLFF
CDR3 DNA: TGTGCCAGCAGCTTCCGGGGTGCAACTAATGAAAAACTGTTTTTT

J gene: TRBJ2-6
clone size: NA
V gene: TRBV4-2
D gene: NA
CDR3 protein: CASSQASGTHSGANVLTF
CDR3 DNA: TGTGCCAGCAGCCAAGCCTCAGGAACTCACTCTGGGGCCAACGTCCTGACTTTC

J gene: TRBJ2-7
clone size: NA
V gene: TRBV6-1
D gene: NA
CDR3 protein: CASSEMITGTPLREQYF
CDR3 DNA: TGTGCCAGCAGTGAAATGATAACCGGGACACCACTACGGGAGCAGTACTTC

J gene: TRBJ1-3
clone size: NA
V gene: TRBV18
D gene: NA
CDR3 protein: CASSPILKSGTQSSGNTIYF
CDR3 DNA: TGTGCCAGCTCACCGATTTTAAAGTCCGGGACTCAGAGCTCTGGAAACACCATATATTTT

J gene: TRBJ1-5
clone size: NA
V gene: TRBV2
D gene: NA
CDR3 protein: CASSITVSNQPQHF
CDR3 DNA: TGTGCCAGCAGTATAACAGTTAGCAATCAGCCCCAGCATTTT

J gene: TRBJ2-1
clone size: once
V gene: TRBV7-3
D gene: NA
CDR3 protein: CASTNRRGSNYTDEQFF
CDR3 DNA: TGTGCCAGCACCAACCGGAGGGGTTCTAACTACACGGATGAGCAGTTCTTC

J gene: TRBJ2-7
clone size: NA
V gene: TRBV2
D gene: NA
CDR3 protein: CASGLQLGSYEQYF
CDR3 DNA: TGTGCCAGCGGACTACAGTTAGGCTCCTACGAGCAGTACTTC

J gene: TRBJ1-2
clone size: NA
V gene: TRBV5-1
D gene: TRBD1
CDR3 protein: CASSLGTGWGYTF
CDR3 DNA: TGCGCCAGCAGCTTGGGGACAGGGTGGGGCTACACCTTC

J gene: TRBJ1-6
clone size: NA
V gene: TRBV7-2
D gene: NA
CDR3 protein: CASSPPGHGGSPLHF
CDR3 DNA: TGTGCCAGCAGCCCACCGGGACACGGCGGCTCACCCCTCCACTTT

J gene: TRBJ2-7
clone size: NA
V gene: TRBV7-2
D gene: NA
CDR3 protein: CASSLGFVGALGEQYF
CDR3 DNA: TGTGCCAGCAGCTTAGGCTTCGTGGGGGCCCTAGGCGAGCAGTACTTC

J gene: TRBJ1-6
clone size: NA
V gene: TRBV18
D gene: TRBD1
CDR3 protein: CASSTGAQSPLHF
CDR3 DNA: TGTGCCAGCTCGACAGGGGCACAATCACCCCTCCACTTT